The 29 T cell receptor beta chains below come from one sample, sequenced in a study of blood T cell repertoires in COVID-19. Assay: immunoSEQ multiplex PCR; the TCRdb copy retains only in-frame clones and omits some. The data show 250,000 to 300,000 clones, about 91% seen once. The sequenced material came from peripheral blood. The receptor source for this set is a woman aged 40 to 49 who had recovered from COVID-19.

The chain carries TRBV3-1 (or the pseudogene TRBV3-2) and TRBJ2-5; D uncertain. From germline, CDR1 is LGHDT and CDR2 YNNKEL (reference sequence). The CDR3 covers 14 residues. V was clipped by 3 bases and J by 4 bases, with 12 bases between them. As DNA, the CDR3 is TGTGCCAGCAGCCATAGACTCGTCCCAGAGACCCAGTACTTC. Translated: CASSHRLVPETQYF.

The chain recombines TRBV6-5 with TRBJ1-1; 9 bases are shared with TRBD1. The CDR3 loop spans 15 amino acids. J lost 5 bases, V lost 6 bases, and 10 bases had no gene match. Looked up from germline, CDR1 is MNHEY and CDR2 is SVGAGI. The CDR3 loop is CASSPVQGAKTEAFF. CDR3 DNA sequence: TGTGCCAGCAGCCCCGTACAGGGGGCAAAAACTGAAGCTTTCTTT.

This CDR3 reads CASSEMSGINEQFF. The DNA for the CDR3 is TGTGCCAGCAGTGAAATGAGCGGGATCAATGAGCAGTTCTTC. This chain links TRBV6-1 with TRBJ2-1; 7 bases are shared with TRBD2. The CDR3 consists of 14 residues. Germline V CDR1 and CDR2: MNHNS, SASEGT. The ends lost 2 bases at V and 6 bases at J; junction bases unmatched: 4.

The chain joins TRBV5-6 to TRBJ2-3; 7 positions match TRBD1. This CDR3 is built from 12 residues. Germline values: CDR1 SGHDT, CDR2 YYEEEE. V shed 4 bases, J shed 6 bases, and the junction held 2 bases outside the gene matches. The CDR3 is CASSETGDTQYF. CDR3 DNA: TGTGCCAGCAGCGAGACAGGGGATACGCAGTATTTT.

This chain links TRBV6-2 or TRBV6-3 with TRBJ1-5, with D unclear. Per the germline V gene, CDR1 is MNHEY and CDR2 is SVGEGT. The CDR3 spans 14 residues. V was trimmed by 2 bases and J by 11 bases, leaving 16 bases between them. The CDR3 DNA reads TGTGCCAGCAGTTACGGGTTGGGAGAGGTAGCCCAGCATTTT. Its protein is CASSYGLGEVAQHF.

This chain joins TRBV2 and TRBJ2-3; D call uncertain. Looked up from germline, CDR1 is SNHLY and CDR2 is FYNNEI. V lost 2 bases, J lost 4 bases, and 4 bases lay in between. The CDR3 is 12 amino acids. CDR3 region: CASSEYPDTQYF. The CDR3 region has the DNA TGTGCCAGCAGTGAATATCCAGATACGCAGTATTTT.

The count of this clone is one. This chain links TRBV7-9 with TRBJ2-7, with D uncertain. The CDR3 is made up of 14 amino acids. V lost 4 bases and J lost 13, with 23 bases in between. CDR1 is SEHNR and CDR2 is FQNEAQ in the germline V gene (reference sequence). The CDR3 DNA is TGTGCCAGCAGCTCACACTATTATAACTTCTCGATTTACGTC. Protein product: CASSSHYYNFSIYV.

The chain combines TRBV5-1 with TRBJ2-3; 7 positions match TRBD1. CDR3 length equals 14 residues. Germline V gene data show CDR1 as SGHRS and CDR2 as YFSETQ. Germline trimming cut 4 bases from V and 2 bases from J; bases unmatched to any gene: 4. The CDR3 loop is CASSDGQVTDTQYF. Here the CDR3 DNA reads TGCGCCAGCAGCGACGGACAGGTCACAGATACGCAGTATTTT.

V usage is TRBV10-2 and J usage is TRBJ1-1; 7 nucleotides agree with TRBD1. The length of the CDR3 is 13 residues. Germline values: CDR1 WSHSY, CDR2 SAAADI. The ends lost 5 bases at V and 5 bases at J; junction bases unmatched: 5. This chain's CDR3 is CASSPQGGTEAFF. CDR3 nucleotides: TGCGCCAGCAGTCCCCAGGGGGGAACTGAAGCTTTCTTT.

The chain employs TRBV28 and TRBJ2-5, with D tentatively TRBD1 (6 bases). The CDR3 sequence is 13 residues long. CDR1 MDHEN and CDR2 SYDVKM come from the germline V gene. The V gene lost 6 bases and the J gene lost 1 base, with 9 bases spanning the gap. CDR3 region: CASRGTTQETQYF. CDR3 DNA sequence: TGTGCCAGCAGAGGGACAACCCAAGAGACCCAGTACTTC.

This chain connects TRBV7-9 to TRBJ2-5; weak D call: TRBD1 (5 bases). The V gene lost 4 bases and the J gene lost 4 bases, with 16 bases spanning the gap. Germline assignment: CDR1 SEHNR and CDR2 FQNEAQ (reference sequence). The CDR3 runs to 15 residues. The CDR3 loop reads CASSSRPGLGETQYF. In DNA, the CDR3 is TGTGCCAGCAGCTCTAGGCCAGGGTTAGGAGAGACCCAGTACTTC.

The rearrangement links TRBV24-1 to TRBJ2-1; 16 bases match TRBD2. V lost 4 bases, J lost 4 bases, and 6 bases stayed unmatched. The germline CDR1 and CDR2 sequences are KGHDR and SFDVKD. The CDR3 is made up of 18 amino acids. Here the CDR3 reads CATSEAGTSGGAYNEQFF. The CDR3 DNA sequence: TGTGCCACCAGTGAGGCCGGGACTAGCGGGGGGGCTTACAATGAGCAGTTCTTC.

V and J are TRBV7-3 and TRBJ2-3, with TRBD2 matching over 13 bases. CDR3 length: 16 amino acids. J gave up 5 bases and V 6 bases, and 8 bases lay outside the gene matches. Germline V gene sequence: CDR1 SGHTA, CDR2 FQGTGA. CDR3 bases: TGTGCCAGCAGACCTACTAGCGGGGGGGCCAAAGATACGCAGTATTTT. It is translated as CASRPTSGGAKDTQYF.

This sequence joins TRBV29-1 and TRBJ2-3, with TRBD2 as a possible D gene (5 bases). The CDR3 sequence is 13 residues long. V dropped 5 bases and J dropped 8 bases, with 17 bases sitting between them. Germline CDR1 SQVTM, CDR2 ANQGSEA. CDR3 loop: CSVTSGQRSTQYF. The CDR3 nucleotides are TGCAGCGTTACGAGCGGTCAAAGGAGTACGCAGTATTTT.

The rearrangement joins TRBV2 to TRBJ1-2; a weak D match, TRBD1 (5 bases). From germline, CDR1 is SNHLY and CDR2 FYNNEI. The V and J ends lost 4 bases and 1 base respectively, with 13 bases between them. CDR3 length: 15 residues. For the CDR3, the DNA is TGTGCCAGCAGTGCGTCCAGGGTAGTTAACTATGGCTACACCTTC. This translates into CASSASRVVNYGYTF.

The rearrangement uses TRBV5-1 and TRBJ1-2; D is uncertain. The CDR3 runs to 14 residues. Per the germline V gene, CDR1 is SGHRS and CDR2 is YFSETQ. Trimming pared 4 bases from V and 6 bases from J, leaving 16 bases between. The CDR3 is CASSLGGSPDGYTF. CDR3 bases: TGCGCCAGCAGCCTGGGAGGCTCCCCAGATGGCTACACCTTC.

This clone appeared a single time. CDR3: CASSEDDRVSPLHF. The CDR3 DNA follows: TGTGCCAGCAGTGAAGATGACAGGGTCTCACCCCTCCACTTT. The rearrangement uses TRBV2 and TRBJ1-6, with TRBD1 matching 7 bases. Germline CDR1 and CDR2: SNHLY and FYNNEI. The CDR3 totals 14 residues. With V trimmed by 1 base and J by 10 bases, 4 bases remained unmatched.

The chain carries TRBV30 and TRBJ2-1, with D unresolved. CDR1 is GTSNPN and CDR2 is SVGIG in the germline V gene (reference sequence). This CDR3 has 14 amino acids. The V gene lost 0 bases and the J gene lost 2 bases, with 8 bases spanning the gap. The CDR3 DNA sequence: TGTGCCTGGAGTGTACGCGGAGCCTACAATGAGCAGTTCTTC. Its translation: CAWSVRGAYNEQFF.

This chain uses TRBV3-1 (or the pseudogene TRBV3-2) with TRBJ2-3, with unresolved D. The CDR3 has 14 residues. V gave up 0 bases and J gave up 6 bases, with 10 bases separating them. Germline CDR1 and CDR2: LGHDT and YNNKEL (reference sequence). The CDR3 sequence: CASSQDLSSDTQYF. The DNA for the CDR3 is TGTGCCAGCAGCCAAGACCTCAGTTCTGATACGCAGTATTTT.

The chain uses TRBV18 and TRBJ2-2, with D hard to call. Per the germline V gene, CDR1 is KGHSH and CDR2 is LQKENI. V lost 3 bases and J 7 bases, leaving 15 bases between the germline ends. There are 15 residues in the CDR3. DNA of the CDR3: TGTGCCAGCTCACCGGTCTTATATGAGAGCGGGGAGCTGTTTTTT. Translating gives CASSPVLYESGELFF.

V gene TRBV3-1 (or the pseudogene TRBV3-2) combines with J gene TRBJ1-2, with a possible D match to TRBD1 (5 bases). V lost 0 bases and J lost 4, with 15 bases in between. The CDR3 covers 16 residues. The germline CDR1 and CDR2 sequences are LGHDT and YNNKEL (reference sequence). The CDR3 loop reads CASSQDKGFFSYGYTF. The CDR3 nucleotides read TGTGCCAGCAGCCAAGATAAGGGGTTCTTTAGCTATGGCTACACCTTC.

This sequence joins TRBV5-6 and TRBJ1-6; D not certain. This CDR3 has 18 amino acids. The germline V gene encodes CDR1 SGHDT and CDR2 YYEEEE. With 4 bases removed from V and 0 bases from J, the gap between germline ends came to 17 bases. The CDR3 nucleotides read TGTGCCAGCAGCAACCGGGGATTATCCCCCTCCTATAATTCACCCCTCCACTTT. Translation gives CASSNRGLSPSYNSPLHF.

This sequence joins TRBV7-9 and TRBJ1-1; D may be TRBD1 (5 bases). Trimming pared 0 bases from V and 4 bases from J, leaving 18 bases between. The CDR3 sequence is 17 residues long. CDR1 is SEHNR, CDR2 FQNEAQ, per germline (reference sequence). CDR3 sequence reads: CASSLASWTKLFTEAFF. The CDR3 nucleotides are TGTGCCAGCAGCTTAGCGTCTTGGACAAAGCTCTTCACTGAAGCTTTCTTT.

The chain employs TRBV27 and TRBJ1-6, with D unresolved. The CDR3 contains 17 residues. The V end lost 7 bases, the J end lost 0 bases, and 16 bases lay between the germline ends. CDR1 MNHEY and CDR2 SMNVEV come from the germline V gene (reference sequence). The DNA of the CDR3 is TGTGCCAGCATGGATGGGCCCCAAGACTCCTATAATTCACCCCTCCACTTT. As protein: CASMDGPQDSYNSPLHF.

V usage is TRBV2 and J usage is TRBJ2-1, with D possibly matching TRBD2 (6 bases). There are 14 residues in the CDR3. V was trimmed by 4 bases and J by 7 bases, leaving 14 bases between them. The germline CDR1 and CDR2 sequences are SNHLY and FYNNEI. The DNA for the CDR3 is TGTGCCAGCAGTGTATTTGGGACTTCTAATGAGCAGTTCTTC. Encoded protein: CASSVFGTSNEQFF.

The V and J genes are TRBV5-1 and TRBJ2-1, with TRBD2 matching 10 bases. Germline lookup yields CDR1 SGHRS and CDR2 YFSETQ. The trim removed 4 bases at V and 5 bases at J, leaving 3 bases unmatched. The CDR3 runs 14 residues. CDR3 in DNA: TGCGCCAGCAGCGCAGGACTAGCGGACAATGAGCAGTTCTTC. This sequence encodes CASSAGLADNEQFF.

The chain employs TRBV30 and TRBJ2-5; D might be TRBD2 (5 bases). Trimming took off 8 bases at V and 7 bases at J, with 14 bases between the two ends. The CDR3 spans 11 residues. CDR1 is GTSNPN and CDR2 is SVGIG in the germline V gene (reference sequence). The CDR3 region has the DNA TGTGCCGGATTCAGAGAGGGGACCCAGTACTTC. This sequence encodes CAGFREGTQYF. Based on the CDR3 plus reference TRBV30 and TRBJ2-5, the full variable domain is SQTIHQWPATLVQPVGSPLSLECTVEGTSNPNLYWYRQAAGRGLQLLFYSVGIGQISSEVPQNLSASRPQDRQFILSSKKLLLSDSGFYLCAGFREGTQYFGPGTRLLVL.

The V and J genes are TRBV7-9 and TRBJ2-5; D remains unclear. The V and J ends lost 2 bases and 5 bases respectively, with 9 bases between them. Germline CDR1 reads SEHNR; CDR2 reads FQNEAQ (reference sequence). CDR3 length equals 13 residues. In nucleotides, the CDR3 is TGTGCCAGCAGCTTATTGGTGGCCGAGACCCAGTACTTC. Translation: CASSLLVAETQYF. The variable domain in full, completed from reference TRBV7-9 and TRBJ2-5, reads DTGVSQNPRHKITKRGQNVTFRCDPISEHNRLYWYRQTLGQGPEFLTYFQNEAQLEKSRLLSDRFSAERPKGSFSTLEIQRTEQGDSAMYLCASSLLVAETQYFGPGTRLLVL.

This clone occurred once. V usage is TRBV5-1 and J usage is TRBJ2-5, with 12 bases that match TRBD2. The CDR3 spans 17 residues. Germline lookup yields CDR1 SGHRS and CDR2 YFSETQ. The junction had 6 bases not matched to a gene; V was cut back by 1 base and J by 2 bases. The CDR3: CASSLKTSGRRQETQYF. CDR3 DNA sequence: TGCGCCAGCAGCTTGAAGACTAGCGGGAGAAGACAAGAGACCCAGTACTTC. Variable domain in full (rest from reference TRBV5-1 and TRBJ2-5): KAGVTQTPRYLIKTRGQQVTLSCSPISGHRSVSWYQQTPGQGLQFLFEYFSETQRNKGNFPGRFSGRQFSNSRSEMNVSTLELGDSALYLCASSLKTSGRRQETQYFGPGTRLLVL.